The T cell receptor beta chain under discussion was sequenced for a study of shared clonotypes between healthy human individuals (dated by TCRdb to the early 2020s). Study-wide context: The cohort included a few men and two women between 18 and 49 years of age. Per donor, three plates each were used for CD4 naive and CD4 memory, two for CD8 naive, and one for CD8 memory. To estimate repertoire size and how much clonotypes are shared between individuals, the study performed deep sequencing of blood TCR repertoires from a few healthy adults. Different laboratories and diverse techniques were used to prepare libraries and sequence TCR repertoires, to increase sequencing depth and limit assay-specific biases. Per donor, leukapheresis produced somewhere between about 0.94 and 8.9 billion PBMCs.

Using the deep immunoSEQ assay, multiplex PCR amplified TCR CDR3 regions from genomic DNA. Extracted genomic DNA from each cell subset was spread evenly across all wells of several immunoSEQ 96-well plates, with each plate serving as a replicate. For sorted subsets, each replicate PCR was loaded with 200 to 250 ng genomic DNA, equivalent to approximately 27,000 T cell genomes. The purified libraries were quantified using a Qubit 3.0 fluorometer, sized with a Bioanalyzer 2100, and then quantified again using the KAPA Library Quantification kit. A separate single-read 150-cycle Illumina NextSeq 550 flow cell was used to sequence each immunoSEQ 96-well plate. As for how the authors treated the data: Because the immunoSEQ output held only junctional sequences and lacked quality scores, the filtering could not match the filtering applied to full-length reads. To assign V/J genes and CDR3, sequences were annotated using PyIR, a Python wrapper for IgBLAST v1.9, with IMGT germline references. Reads were filtered out if the reads had weak V/J assignments (E-value above 1e-6), no CDR3, stop codons, out-of-frame junctions, or ambiguous translated residues. V3J clonotypes were defined by identical inferred V gene, J gene, and CDR3 amino acid sequence. To compute the percentage overlap between repertoires, the number of shared unique clonotypes was divided by the size of the smaller repertoire. Three approaches were used to assess repertoire richness: RTK rarefaction, the Chao1 estimator, and Recon v2.1 estimates of unobserved clonotypes. Generation probabilities for all TCRbeta clonotypes obtained by the gDNA method from a few donors were computed using OLGA. The source is immuneACCESS, and TCRdb retained only in-frame sequences with V and J called. Part of the clones is not carried over; for the studies checked, unresolved V genes explain less than half of this, and the remainder is unexplained. V, J and clone size reflect that table, while D and trimming were determined from the DNA. For this sample there are 2 million to 3 million clones; 80% to 95% appear just once. Clones ranked in the top ten supply about 0.39% of the sample.

Relative to germline, V is 6 bases shorter and J is 3 bases shorter, with 14 bases between their ends. Spanning cysteine to phenylalanine, the CDR3 consists of 14 amino acids. Here the CDR3 DNA is all that survives: 42 bases in frame from base 1. The germline V gene (reference sequence) gives CDR1 as LNHDA and CDR2 as SQIVND. Donors were healthy HIV-negative adults with no recently reported acute infections or vaccinations. Only Caucasian adults living in Nashville, Tennessee, USA were represented among the donors. CD4+ T cells were enriched through magnetic negative selection, after which naive cells were positively selected on CD45RA and the remaining negative fraction served as the memory subset. Blood was obtained by leukapheresis, after which PBMCs were separated by Ficoll-Histopaque density gradient centrifugation and cryopreserved in liquid nitrogen vapor phase. Analytical flow cytometry was used to check the purity and quantity of every magnetically sorted T cell population. Genomic DNA was isolated from every sorted fraction and measured by UV absorbance on a Nanodrop 2000c.

Results the study describes overall, beyond this receptor: The small number of donors limited the genetic and exposure-history diversity represented. Sharing across four donors was observed for about 5% of naive CD4, around 3.5% of naive CD8, over 2% of memory CD4, and around 0.4% of memory CD8 clonotypes. Higher generation probabilities were observed for clonotypes shared by all four sorted-subset donors than for non-shared clonotypes. Larger estimated clonotype richness was generally found for naive subsets than for memory subsets. Based on pairwise subsampling, the degree of clonotype sharing among donors was expected to be affected by sequencing depth. Sampling was restricted to blood, and TCR repertoires in tissue are likely to differ from TCR repertoires in blood. Even with the large sequencing depth, rarefaction of the sorted-subset datasets indicated that sequencing was incomplete.

This clone was counted only a few times. Its antigen remains undetermined. No base qualities exist here, and no much larger clone lies one base off it. The V and J genes are TRBV19 and TRBJ1-1; 6 matching bases give a weak D call of TRBD1. The source of this sequence is a man between 18 and 35 years old in good health. Some clones in this sample may be carry-over from other donors' samples. The sample was naive CD4+ T cells from PBMCs. The cell subset or site label of this sample denotes: CD45RA+ positively selected. The sequence in DNA is TGTGCCAGTAGGGCCGGAGGGGGGTACACTGAAGCTTTCTTT. This is translated as CASRAGGGYTEAFF. This CDR3, with the reference TRBV19 and TRBJ1-1 proteins standing in past its ends, gives the full variable domain DGGITQSPKYLFRKEGQNVTLSCEQNLNHDAMYWYRQDPGQGLRLIYYSQIVNDFQKGDIAEGYSVSREKKESFPLTVTSAQKNPTAFYLCASRAGGGYTEAFFGQGTRLTVV.